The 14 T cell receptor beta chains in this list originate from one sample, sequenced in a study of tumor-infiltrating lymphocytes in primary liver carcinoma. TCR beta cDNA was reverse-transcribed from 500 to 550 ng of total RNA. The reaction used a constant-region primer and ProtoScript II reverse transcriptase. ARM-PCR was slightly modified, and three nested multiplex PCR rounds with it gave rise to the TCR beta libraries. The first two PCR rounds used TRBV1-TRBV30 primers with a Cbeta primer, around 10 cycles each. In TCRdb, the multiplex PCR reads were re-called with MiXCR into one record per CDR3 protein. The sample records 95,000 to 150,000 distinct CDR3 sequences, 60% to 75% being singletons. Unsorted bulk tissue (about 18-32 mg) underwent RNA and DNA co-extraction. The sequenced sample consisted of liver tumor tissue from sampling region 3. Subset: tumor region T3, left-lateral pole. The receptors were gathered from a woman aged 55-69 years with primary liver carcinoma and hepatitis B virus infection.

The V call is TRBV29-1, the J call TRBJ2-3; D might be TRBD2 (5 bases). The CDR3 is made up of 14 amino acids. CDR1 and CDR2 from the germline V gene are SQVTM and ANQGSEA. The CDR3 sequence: CSVQRLVGEDTQYF. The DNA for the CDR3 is TGCAGTGTCCAACGGCTAGTGGGAGAAGATACGCAGTATTTT.

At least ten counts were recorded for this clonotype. Written as DNA, the CDR3 is TGTGCCAGCAGTTACCGGGGGAACACCGGGGAGCTGTTTTTT. Translating gives CASSYRGNTGELFF. V usage is TRBV6-5 and J usage is TRBJ2-2; D may be TRBD2 (5 bases). The V end was cut by 2 bases, the J end by 1 base, with 5 bases between. This CDR3 comprises 14 residues. CDR1 is MNHEY and CDR2 is SVGAGI in the germline V gene.

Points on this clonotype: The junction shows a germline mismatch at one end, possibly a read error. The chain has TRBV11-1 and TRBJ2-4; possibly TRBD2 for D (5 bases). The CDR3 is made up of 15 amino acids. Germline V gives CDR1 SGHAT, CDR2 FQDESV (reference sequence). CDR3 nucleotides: TGTACCAGCAGCTTAGAACCAGCTAGCCAGGCCACTCAGTACTTC. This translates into CTSSLEPASQATQYF.

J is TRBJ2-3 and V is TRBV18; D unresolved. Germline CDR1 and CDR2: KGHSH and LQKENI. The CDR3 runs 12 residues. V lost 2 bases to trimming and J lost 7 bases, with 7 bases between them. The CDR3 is CASSPVGNTQYF. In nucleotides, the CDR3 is TGTGCCAGCTCACCAGTGGGTAATACGCAGTATTTT.

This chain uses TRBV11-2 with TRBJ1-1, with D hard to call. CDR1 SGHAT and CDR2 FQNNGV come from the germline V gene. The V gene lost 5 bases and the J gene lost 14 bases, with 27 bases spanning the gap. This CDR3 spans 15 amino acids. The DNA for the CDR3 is TGTGCCAGCAGCCCAGTCCGGGGAATGAACACTGAAGTATTCTTT. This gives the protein CASSPVRGMNTEVFF.

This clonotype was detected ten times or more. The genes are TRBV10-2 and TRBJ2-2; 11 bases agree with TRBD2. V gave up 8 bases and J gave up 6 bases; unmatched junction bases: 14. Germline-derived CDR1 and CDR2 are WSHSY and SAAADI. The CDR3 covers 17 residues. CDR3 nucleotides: TGCGCCAGCCAACTAGCGGGAGTTGTTTTTGTACCCGGGGAGCTGTTTTTT. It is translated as CASQLAGVVFVPGELFF.

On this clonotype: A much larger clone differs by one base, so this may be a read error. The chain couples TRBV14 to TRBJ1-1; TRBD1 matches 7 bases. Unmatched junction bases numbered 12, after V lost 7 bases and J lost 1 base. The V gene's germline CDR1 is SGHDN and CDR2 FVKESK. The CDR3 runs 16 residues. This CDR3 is CASIPNRGGWNTEAFF. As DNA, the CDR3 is TGTGCCAGCATTCCCAACAGGGGTGGGTGGAACACTGAAGCTTTCTTT. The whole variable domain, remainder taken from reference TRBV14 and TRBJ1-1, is EAGVTQFPSHSVIEKGQTVTLRCDPISGHDNLYWYRRVMGKEIKFLLHFVKESKQDESGMPNNRFLAERTGGTYSTLKVQPAELEDSGVYFCASIPNRGGWNTEAFFGQGTRLTVV.

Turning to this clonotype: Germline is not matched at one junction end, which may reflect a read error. CDR3 loop: CSAETYNEQFF. The DNA of the CDR3 is TGCAGCGCTGAGACCTATAATGAGCAGTTCTTC. The chain uses TRBV29-1 and TRBJ2-1, with D uncertain. The CDR3 covers 11 residues. From germline, CDR1 is SQVTM and CDR2 ANQGSEA.

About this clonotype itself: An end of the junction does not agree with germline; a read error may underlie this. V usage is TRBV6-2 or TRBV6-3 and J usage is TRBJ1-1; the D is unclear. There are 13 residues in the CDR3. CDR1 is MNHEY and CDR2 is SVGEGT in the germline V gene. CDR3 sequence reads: CVSSYREDTEAFF. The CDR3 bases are TGTGTCAGCAGTTACCGGGAGGACACTGAAGCTTTCTTT.

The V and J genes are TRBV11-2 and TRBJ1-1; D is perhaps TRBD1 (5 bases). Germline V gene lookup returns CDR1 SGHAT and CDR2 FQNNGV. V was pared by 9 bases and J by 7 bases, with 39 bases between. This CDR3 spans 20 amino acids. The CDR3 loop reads CASSPHHHGHLRFWGCEAFF. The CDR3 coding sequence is TGTGCCAGTAGCCCACATCATCACGGACACCTTCGCTTTTGGGGCTGTGAAGCTTTCTTT. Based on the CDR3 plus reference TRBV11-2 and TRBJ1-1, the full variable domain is EAGVAQSPRYKIIEKRQSVAFWCNPISGHATLYWYQQILGQGPKLLIQFQNNGVVDDSQLPKDRFSAERLKGVDSTLKIQPAKLEDSAVYLCASSPHHHGHLRFWGCEAFFGQGTRLTVV.

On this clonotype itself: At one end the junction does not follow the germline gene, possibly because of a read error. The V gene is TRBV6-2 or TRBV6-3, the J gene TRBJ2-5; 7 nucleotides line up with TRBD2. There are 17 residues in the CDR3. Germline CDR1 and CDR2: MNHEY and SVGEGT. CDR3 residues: CASSHPSMAGARETQYF. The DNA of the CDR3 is TGTGCCAGCAGTCACCCCTCTATGGCGGGAGCACGAGAGACCCAATACTTC.

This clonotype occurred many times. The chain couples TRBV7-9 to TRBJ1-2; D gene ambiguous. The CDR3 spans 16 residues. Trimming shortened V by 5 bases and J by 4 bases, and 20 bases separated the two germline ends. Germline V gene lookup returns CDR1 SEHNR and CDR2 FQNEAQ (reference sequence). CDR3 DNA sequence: TGTGCCAGCAGCGTCTCCGGACGGACTTCAAGCTATGGCTACACCTTC. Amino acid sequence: CASSVSGRTSSYGYTF.

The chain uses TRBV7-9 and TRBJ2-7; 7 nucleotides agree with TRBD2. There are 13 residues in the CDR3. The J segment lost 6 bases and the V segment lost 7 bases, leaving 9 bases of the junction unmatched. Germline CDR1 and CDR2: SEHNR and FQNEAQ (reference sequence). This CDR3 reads CASNSPGGAEQYF. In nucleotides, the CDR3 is TGTGCCAGCAACTCTCCGGGGGGTGCCGAGCAGTACTTC.

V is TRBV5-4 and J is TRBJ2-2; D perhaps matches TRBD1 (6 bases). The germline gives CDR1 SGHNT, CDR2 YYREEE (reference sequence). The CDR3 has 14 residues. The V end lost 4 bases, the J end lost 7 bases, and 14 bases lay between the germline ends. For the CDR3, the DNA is TGTGCCAGCAGCCTTGTCAGGGGTAACGGGGAGCTGTTTTTT. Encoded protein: CASSLVRGNGELFF.